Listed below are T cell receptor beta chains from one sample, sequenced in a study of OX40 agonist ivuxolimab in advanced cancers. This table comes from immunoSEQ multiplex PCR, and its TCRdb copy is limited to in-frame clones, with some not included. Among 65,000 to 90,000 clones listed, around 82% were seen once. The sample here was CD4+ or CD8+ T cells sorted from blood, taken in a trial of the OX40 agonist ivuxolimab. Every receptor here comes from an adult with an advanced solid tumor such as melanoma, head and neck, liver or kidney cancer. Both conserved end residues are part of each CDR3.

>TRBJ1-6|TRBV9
CASSVGWQANSPLHF
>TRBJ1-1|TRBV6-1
CASSVSGYTEAFF
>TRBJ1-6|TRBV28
CASSLPGQGWSPLHF
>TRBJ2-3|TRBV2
CASSGQGRTDTQYF
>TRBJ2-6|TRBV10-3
CAISAGLAAGANVLTF
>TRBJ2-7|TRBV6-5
CASSSFAGQGKEQYF
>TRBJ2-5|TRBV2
CASRDRLLETQYF
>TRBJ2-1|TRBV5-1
CASSLVSATYNEQFF
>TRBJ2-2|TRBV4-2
CASSQDGRSTSAIGELFF
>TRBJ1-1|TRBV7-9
CASSWGQGASEAFF
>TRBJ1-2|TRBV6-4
CASSDSRGYTF
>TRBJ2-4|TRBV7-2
CASSLAAEGVKNIQYF
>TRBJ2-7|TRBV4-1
CASSHQLAGGASNGEQYF
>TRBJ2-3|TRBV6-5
CASSYSNVITDTQYF
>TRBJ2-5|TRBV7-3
CASSLRGPGETQYF
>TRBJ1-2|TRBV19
CASSARLNSGLYGYTF
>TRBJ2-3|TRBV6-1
CASSEAVTPMKQYF
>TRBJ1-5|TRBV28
CASLGGGWAYRNQPQHF
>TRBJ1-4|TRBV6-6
CASSGRGPPTNEKLFF
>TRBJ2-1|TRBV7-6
CASSPTIGVEQFF
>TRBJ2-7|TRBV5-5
CASSITGQGYEQYF
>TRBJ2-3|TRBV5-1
CASRERGERTDTQYF
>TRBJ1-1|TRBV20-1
CSAPNVDEAFF
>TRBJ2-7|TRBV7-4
CASSNWTSGYNEQYF
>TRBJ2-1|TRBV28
CASSFAQGHRPFF
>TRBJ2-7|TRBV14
CASSQDFRFAEQYF
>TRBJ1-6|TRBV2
CASKLISGTLSNSPLHF
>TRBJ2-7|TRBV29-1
CSVTDRTYEQYF
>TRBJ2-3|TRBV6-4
CASSDRCERKSTDTQYF
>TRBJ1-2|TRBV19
CASSLKTGQGYGYTF
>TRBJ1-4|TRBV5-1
CASSLGQGNANEKLFF
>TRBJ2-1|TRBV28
CASSPGTSGNNEQFF
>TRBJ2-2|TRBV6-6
CASKRGRTNTGELFF
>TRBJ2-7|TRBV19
CASSIRDTSLAYEQYF
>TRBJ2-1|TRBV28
CASDSGGANEQFF
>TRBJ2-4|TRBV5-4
CASSLAGLNIQYF
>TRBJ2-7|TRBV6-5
CASSSGPGGQYF
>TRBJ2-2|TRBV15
CATSRGDANTGELFF
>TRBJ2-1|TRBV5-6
CASSQLARDDNEQFF
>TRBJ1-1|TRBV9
CASSDRVRSTEAFF
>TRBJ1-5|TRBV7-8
CASSWGRDQPQHF
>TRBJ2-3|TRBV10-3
CAISGRQGTDTQYF
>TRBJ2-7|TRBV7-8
CASSPLTDAYEQYF
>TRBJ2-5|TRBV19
CASSPQAGGGETQYF
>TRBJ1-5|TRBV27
CASKGTTFRGQPQHF
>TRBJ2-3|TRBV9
CASSPTSGGRTDTQYF
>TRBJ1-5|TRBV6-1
CASSDLRHADQPQHF
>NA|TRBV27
CASSLATGDYEQYF
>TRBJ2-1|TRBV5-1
CASSLEGGSYNEQFF
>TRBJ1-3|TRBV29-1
CSVVRGSTIYF
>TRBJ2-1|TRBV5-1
CASRRHLSYNEQFF
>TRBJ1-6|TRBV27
CASSLNQGANSPLHF
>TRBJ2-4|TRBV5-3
CARSSSGGLIQTRSKNIQYF
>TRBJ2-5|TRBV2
CASRPRTSGGPETQYF
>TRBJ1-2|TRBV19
CASSRTADSSYGYTF